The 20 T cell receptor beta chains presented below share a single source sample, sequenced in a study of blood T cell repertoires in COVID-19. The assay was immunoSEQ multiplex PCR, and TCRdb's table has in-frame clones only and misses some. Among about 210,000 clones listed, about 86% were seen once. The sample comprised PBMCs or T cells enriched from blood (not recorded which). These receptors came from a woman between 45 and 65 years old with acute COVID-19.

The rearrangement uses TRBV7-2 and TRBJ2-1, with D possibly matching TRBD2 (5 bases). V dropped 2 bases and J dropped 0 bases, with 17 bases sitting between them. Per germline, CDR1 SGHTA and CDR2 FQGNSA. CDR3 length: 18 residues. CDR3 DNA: TGTGCCAGCAGCTTAACCTTGGTAGCGTTAAGCTCCTACAATGAGCAGTTCTTC. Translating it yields CASSLTLVALSSYNEQFF.

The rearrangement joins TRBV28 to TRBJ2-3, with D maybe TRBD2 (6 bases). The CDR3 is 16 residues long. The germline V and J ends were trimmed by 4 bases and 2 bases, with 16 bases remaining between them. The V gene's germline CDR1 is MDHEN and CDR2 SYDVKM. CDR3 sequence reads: CASSSPAGPHTDTQYF. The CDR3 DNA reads TGTGCCAGCAGTTCCCCCGCGGGGCCGCACACAGATACGCAGTATTTT.

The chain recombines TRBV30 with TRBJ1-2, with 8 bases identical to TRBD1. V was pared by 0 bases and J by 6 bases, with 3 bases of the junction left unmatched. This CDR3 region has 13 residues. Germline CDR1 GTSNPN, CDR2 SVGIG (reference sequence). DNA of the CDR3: TGTGCCTGGAGTGTCCGGACAGGGAATGGCTACACCTTC. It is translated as CAWSVRTGNGYTF. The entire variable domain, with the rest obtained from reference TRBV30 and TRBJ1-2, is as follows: SQTIHQWPATLVQPVGSPLSLECTVEGTSNPNLYWYRQAAGRGLQLLFYSVGIGQISSEVPQNLSASRPQDRQFILSSKKLLLSDSGFYLCAWSVRTGNGYTFGSGTRLTVV.

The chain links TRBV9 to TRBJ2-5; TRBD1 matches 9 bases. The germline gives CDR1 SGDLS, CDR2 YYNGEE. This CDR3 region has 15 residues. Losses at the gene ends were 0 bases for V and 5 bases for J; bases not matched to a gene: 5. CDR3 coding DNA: TGTGCCAGCAGCGTAGGAGGGACAGGGTACGAGACCCAGTACTTC. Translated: CASSVGGTGYETQYF.

The CDR3 DNA reads as TGTGCCAGCAGTCGGAGGGACACTGAAGCTTTCTTT. Its protein is CASSRRDTEAFF. This chain uses TRBV7-8 with TRBJ1-1; D ambiguous. Germline values: CDR1 SGHVS, CDR2 FQNEAQ. The CDR3 covers 12 residues. The V and J ends lost 6 bases and 3 bases respectively, with 8 bases between them.

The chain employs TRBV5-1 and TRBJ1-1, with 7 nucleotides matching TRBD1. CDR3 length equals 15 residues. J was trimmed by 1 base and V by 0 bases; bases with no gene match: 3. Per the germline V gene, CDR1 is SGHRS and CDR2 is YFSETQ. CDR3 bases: TGCGCCAGCAGCTTGGGGCAGGGGGAGAACACTGAAGCTTTCTTT. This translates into CASSLGQGENTEAFF.

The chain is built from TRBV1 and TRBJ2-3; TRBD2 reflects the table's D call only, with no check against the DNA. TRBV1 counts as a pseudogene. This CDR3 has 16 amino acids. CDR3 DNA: TGCACCAGCAGCCAAGAAATGTCGAGGCTCACAGATACGCAGTATTTT. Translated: CTSSQEMSRLTDTQYF.

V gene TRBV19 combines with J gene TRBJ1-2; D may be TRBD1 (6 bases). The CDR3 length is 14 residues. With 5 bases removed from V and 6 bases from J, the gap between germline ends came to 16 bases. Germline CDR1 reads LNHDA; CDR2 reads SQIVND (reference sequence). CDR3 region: CASSPQDRSNGYTF. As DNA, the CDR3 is TGTGCCAGTAGTCCCCAGGACAGATCCAATGGCTACACCTTC.

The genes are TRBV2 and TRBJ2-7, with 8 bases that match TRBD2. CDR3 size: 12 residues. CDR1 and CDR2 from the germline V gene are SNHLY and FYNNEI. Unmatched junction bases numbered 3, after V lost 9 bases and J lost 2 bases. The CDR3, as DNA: TGTGCCAGTAGACTAGCGACCTACGAGCAGTACTTC. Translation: CASRLATYEQYF. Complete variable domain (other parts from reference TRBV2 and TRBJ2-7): EPEVTQTPSHQVTQMGQEVILRCVPISNHLYFYWYRQILGQKVEFLVSFYNNEISEKSEIFDDQFSVERPDGSNFTLKIRSTKLEDSAMYFCASRLATYEQYFGPGTRLTVT.

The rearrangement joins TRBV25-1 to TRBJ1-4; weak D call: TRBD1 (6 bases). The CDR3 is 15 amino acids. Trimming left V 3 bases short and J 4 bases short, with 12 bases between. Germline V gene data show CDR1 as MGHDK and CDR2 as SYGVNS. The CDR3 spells CASSDRGALNEKLFF. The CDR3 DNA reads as TGTGCCAGCAGTGACAGGGGAGCCCTTAATGAAAAACTGTTTTTT. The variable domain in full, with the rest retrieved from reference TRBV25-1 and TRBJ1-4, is EADIYQTPRYLVIGTGKKITLECSQTMGHDKMYWYQQDPGMELHLIHYSYGVNSTEKGDLSSESTVSRIRTEHFPLTLESARPSHTSQYLCASSDRGALNEKLFFGSGTQLSVL.

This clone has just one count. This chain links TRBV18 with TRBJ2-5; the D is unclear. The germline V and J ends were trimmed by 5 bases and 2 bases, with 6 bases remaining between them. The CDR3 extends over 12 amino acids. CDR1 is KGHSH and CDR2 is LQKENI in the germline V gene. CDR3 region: CASSGQQETQYF. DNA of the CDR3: TGTGCCAGCTCAGGGCAGCAAGAGACCCAGTACTTC.

CDR3 sequence reads: CASSQAAVAGESYEQYF. The CDR3 coding sequence is TGCGCCAGCAGCCAAGCCGCTGTAGCGGGAGAATCCTACGAGCAGTACTTC. This rearrangement joins TRBV4-1 to TRBJ2-7, with 9 bases aligning to TRBD2. CDR3 length: 17 residues. Germline V lookup: CDR1 MGHRA, CDR2 YSYEKL. Trimming removed 1 base from V and 1 base from J; junction bases left unmatched: 8.

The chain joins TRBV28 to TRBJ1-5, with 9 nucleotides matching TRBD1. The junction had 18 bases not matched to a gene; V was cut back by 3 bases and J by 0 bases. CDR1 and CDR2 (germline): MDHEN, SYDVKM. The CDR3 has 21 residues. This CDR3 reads CASSFNGRDRAQLYSNQPQHF. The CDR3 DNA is TGTGCCAGCAGTTTTAATGGCCGGGACAGGGCCCAACTTTATAGCAATCAGCCCCAGCATTTT.

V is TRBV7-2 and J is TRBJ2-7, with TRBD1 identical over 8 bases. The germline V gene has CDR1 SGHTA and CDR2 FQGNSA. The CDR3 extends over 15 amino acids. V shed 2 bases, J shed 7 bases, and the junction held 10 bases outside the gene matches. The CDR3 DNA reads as TGTGCCAGCAGCTTAACACAGACAGGGGTGCGGGAGCAGTACTTC. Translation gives CASSLTQTGVREQYF.

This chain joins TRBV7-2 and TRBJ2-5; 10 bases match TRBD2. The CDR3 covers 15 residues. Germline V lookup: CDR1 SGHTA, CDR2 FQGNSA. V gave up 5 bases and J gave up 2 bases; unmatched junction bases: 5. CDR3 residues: CASSRIAGGQETQYF. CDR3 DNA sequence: TGTGCCAGCAGCAGAATAGCGGGGGGACAAGAGACCCAGTACTTC.

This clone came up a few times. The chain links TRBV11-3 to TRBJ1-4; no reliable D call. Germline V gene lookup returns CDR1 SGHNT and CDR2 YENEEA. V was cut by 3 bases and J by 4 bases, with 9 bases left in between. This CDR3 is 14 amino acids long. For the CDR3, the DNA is TGTGCCAGCAGCTTGTCACAGATTAATGAAAAACTGTTTTTT. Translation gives CASSLSQINEKLFF.

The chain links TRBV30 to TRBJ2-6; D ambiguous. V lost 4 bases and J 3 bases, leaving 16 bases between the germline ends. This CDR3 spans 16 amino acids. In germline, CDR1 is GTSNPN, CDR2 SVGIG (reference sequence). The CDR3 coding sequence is TGTGCCTGGAATATCCAACCGCAGGTTGGGGCCAACGTCCTGACTTTC. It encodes CAWNIQPQVGANVLTF.

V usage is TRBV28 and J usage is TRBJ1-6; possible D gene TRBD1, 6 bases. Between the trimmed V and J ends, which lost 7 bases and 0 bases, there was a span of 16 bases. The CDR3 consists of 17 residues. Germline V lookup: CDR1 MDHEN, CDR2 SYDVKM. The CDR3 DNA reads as TGTGCCAGCATCTTAGGGGGGGTAGGCTCCTATAATTCACCCCTCCACTTT. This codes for CASILGGVGSYNSPLHF.

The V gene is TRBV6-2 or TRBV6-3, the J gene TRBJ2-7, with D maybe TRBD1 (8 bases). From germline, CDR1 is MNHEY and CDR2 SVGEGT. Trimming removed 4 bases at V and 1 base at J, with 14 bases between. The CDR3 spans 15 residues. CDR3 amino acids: CASSSGGQVSYEQYF. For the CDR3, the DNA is TGTGCCAGCAGTTCGGGGGGACAGGTATCCTACGAGCAGTACTTC.

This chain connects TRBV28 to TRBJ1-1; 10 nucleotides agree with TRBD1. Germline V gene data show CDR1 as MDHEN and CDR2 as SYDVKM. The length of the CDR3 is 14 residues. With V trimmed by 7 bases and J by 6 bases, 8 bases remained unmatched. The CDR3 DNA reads TGTGCCAGCACCCCGACAGGGGGCATGGCTGAAGCTTTCTTT. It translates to CASTPTGGMAEAFF.